What follows is one T cell receptor (beta chain) and its context. Its antigen remains unidentified. The V gene's germline CDR1 is WSHSY and CDR2 SAAADI. This CDR3 comprises 16 residues. The germline V and J ends were trimmed by 2 bases and 8 bases, with 21 bases remaining between them. This specimen belongs to a study of shared clonotypes between healthy human individuals. Selected positively for CCR7 and CD45RO-negative, naive CD8 cells excluded terminally differentiated effector memory CD45RA+ cells. General study findings and limits: Compared with clonotypes that all four donors shared, non-shared clonotypes had lower generation probabilities.

This table comes from immunoSEQ multiplex PCR, and its TCRdb copy is limited to in-frame clones, with some not included. The sample shows around 1.9 million clones, 85% to 95% of them seen only once. This TCR was recovered from a man younger than 35 in good health. Some clones in this sample may be carry-over from other donors' samples. This chain uses TRBV10-2 with TRBJ1-2; no definite D call. The material sequenced was naive CD8+ T cells from PBMCs. CDR3 amino acids: CASSEKGRLSREGYTF. CDR3 DNA: TGCGCCAGCAGTGAGAAGGGCCGGCTGTCCCGGGAAGGCTACACCTTC.